This entry is about one T cell receptor (beta chain). The sample is drawn from a study of cytomegalovirus exposure and HLA in healthy donors. PCR used 60 Vbeta primers and 13 Jbeta primers. Sequencing used immunoSEQ multiplex PCR; TCRdb keeps in-frame clones, though not all of them. In the table there are some 130,000 clones, about 80% of which are singletons. The sequence was collected from a human donor in good health. The material sequenced was PBMCs.

CDR3 region: CASSLGQAPTYEQYF. CDR3 DNA sequence: TGCGCCAGCAGCTTGGGGCAGGCCCCGACCTACGAGCAGTACTTC. The J gene is TRBJ2-7, the V gene TRBV5-1; D uncertain. V was pared by 0 bases and J by 2 bases, with 12 bases between. Germline V CDR1 and CDR2: SGHRS, YFSETQ. This CDR3 has 15 amino acids.